What follows are 29 T cell receptor beta chains derived from one specimen sequenced in a study of beta chain features in type 1 diabetes. cDNA synthesis used the whole RNA isolate, giving expressed TCRB sequences. Clones were read by immunoSEQ multiplex PCR, and TCRdb kept only the in-frame ones, dropping some. The table has roughly 230,000 clones, over 9.5% seen once; the top ten hold 0.034%. What was sequenced was naive CD4+ T cells from blood. Receptors were obtained from a woman aged 18-35 years in good health.

A few counts support this clone. The rearrangement joins TRBV20-1 to TRBJ2-6; the match to TRBD1 covers 7 bases. This CDR3 has 11 amino acids. Germline assignment: CDR1 DFQATT and CDR2 SNEGSKA (reference sequence). V was pared by 6 bases and J by 9 bases, with 2 bases of the junction left unmatched. DNA for the CDR3: TGCAGTGCCAGGGACAGCAACGTCCTGACTTTC. Its protein is CSARDSNVLTF.

This clone was picked up a small number of times. The chain joins TRBV6-5 to TRBJ1-2, with a weak D call TRBD1 (6 bases). The CDR3 has 12 residues. Trimming cost V 9 bases and J 1 base, with 9 bases left between them. The germline V gene has CDR1 MNHEY and CDR2 SVGAGI. The CDR3 spells CASEDSNYGYTF. In DNA, the CDR3 is TGTGCCAGTGAGGACAGTAACTATGGCTACACCTTC.

The chain employs TRBV5-6 and TRBJ1-2, with D possibly matching TRBD1 (5 bases). Germline CDR1 SGHDT, CDR2 YYEEEE. V dropped 0 bases and J dropped 10 bases, with 22 bases sitting between them. This CDR3 spans 16 amino acids. DNA of the CDR3: TGTGCCAGCAGCTTGGGGACAAGGAGGGTATTCGTCGACTACACCTTC. Translated: CASSLGTRRVFVDYTF.

The rearrangement joins TRBV6-1 to TRBJ2-2, with D maybe TRBD2 (6 bases). CDR1 and CDR2 from the germline V gene are MNHNS and SASEGT. This CDR3 has 15 amino acids. Trimming stripped 5 bases from V and 3 bases from J, with 13 bases between. As DNA, the CDR3 is TGTGCCAGCAGTAGAAACCCGGGGGACACCGGGGAGCTGTTTTTT. It translates to CASSRNPGDTGELFF.

The rearrangement links TRBV19 to TRBJ1-6; possibly TRBD1 for D (6 bases). The germline CDR1 and CDR2 sequences are LNHDA and SQIVND (reference sequence). CDR3 length: 16 amino acids. V lost 4 bases, J lost 6 bases, and 16 bases lay in between. This CDR3 reads CASSTRAGASNSPLHF. The CDR3 DNA sequence: TGTGCCAGTAGTACTCGGGCAGGGGCGTCTAATTCACCCCTCCACTTT.

This clone was picked up a small number of times. The chain uses TRBV18 and TRBJ2-5; weak D call: TRBD1 (5 bases). V lost 2 bases and J 5 bases, leaving 15 bases between the germline ends. This CDR3 region has 15 residues. Germline CDR1 and CDR2: KGHSH and LQKENI. CDR3 amino acids: CASSPALGVEETQYF. CDR3 in DNA: TGTGCCAGCTCACCAGCCCTAGGGGTTGAGGAGACCCAGTACTTC.

The chain uses TRBV10-3 and TRBJ2-2; D possibly corresponds to TRBD1 (5 bases). The CDR3 spans 16 residues. The V and J ends lost 2 bases and 2 bases respectively, with 12 bases between them. Germline V gene lookup returns CDR1 ENHRY and CDR2 SYGVKD. DNA of the CDR3: TGTGCCATCAGTGAGCGAGGACAATTAAACACCGGGGAGCTGTTTTTT. Translating it yields CAISERGQLNTGELFF.

This clone has more than one count but fewer than ten. Other DNA variants within this sample encode the same CDR3. The gene calls are TRBV5-4 and TRBJ2-7; no firm D call. Germline CDR1 and CDR2: SGHNT and YYREEE (reference sequence). The CDR3 sequence is 13 residues long. V lost 1 base and J 3 bases, leaving 8 bases between the germline ends. The CDR3 reads CASSLRSSYEQYF. CDR3 nucleotide sequence: TGTGCCAGCAGCTTGAGGAGTAGCTACGAGCAGTACTTC. Full variable domain (rest looked up from reference TRBV5-4 and TRBJ2-7): ETGVTQSPTHLIKTRGQQVTLRCSSQSGHNTVSWYQQALGQGPQFIFQYYREEENGRGNFPPRFSGLQFPNYSSELNVNALELDDSALYLCASSLRSSYEQYFGPGTRLTVT.

The chain uses TRBV2 and TRBJ2-1; D might be TRBD2 (5 bases). This CDR3 comprises 12 residues. The ends were cut back, 4 bases at V and 6 bases at J, with 7 bases in the middle. Germline loops: CDR1 SNHLY, CDR2 FYNNEI. The CDR3 spells CASSVEGNEQFF. The CDR3 region has the DNA TGTGCCAGCAGTGTCGAGGGCAATGAGCAGTTCTTC.

The gene calls are TRBV7-3 and TRBJ2-5, with 16 bases fitting TRBD2. This CDR3 is 18 amino acids long. Germline values: CDR1 SGHTA, CDR2 FQGTGA. The V and J ends lost 5 bases and 5 bases, in that order; junction bases with no gene match: 11. The CDR3 bases are TGTGCCAGCAGCACAGAGGGGACTAGCGGGGGGGCCGCCGAGACCCAGTACTTC. It yields the protein CASSTEGTSGGAAETQYF.

Written as DNA, the CDR3 is TGTGCCTGGAAAAAACAGGGGGCGGCCGAGCAGTACTTC. The encoded protein is CAWKKQGAAEQYF. The V gene is TRBV30, the J gene TRBJ2-7; the match to TRBD1 covers 9 bases. V lost 4 bases and J lost 6; bases outside the gene matches: 7. Looked up from germline, CDR1 is GTSNPN and CDR2 is SVGIG (reference sequence). The CDR3 contains 13 residues.

V and J are TRBV2 and TRBJ2-4; 8 bases agree with TRBD2. V dropped 3 bases and J dropped 0; count of bases not matched to a gene: 4. This CDR3 region has 16 residues. Per germline, CDR1 SNHLY and CDR2 FYNNEI. The CDR3 region has the DNA TGTGCCAGCAGTGATGGCGGGGGGATAGCCAAAAACATTCAGTACTTC. It translates to CASSDGGGIAKNIQYF. The complete variable domain, with remaining parts taken from reference TRBV2 and TRBJ2-4, reads EPEVTQTPSHQVTQMGQEVILRCVPISNHLYFYWYRQILGQKVEFLVSFYNNEISEKSEIFDDQFSVERPDGSNFTLKIRSTKLEDSAMYFCASSDGGGIAKNIQYFGAGTRLSVL.

This clone showed up just a few times. The chain is built from TRBV6-5 and TRBJ1-5, with D uncertain. Trimming took 4 bases from V and 4 from J, leaving 17 bases between them. Germline CDR1 MNHEY, CDR2 SVGAGI. This CDR3 spans 16 amino acids. CDR3 sequence reads: CASSLKTADGNQPQHF. The CDR3 nucleotides are TGTGCCAGCAGTTTAAAAACGGCGGATGGAAATCAGCCCCAGCATTTT.

V and J are TRBV9 and TRBJ2-3; 10 nucleotides match TRBD1. Trimming removed 0 bases from V and 1 base from J; junction bases left unmatched: 2. CDR1 is SGDLS and CDR2 is YYNGEE in the germline V gene. This CDR3 region has 16 residues. The CDR3 DNA is TGTGCCAGCAGCGTAGGTGGGACAGGGGGCACAGATACGCAGTATTTT. It translates to CASSVGGTGGTDTQYF.

This clone showed up many times. DNA of the CDR3: TGTGCCAGCAGCTCCCTCGGACAGGGGCTCGGGGAGACCCAGTACTTC. It translates to CASSSLGQGLGETQYF. The chain combines TRBV7-9 with TRBJ2-5; 9 nucleotides agree with TRBD1. Unmatched junction bases numbered 11, after V lost 4 bases and J lost 5 bases. Germline CDR1 reads SEHNR; CDR2 reads FQNEAQ (reference sequence). The CDR3 sequence is 16 residues long.

This clone came up many times. This sequence joins TRBV10-3 and TRBJ2-4; 10 bases are a match to TRBD1. Germline CDR1 and CDR2: ENHRY and SYGVKD. The CDR3 runs 16 residues. V gave up 10 bases and J gave up 7 bases; unmatched junction bases: 16. The CDR3 region is CATALSPGQGSNIQYF. The CDR3 coding sequence is TGTGCCACTGCGTTATCTCCGGGACAGGGGTCGAACATTCAGTACTTC.

Only a few counts were recorded for this clone. The V gene is TRBV5-8, the J gene TRBJ1-1; 9 bases map to TRBD1. The J segment lost 7 bases and the V segment lost 4 bases, leaving 11 bases of the junction unmatched. This CDR3 is 15 amino acids long. Germline CDR1 SGHTS, CDR2 YDEGEE. In nucleotides, the CDR3 is TGTGCCAGCAGCCTGTGGGACAGGGAAAAGGGTGAAGCTTTCTTT. This encodes CASSLWDREKGEAFF.

This clone was seen more than once but under ten times. The rearrangement links TRBV7-2 to TRBJ1-1, with unresolved D. Germline CDR1 reads SGHTA; CDR2 reads FQGNSA. This CDR3 has 14 amino acids. The V end lost 3 bases, the J end lost 5 bases, and 13 bases lay between the germline ends. In DNA, the CDR3 is TGTGCCAGCAGCTTGGTGGGTGGACTGACTGAAGCTTTCTTT. Its protein is CASSLVGGLTEAFF.

The V and J genes are TRBV6-5 and TRBJ2-2; D gene uncertain. Germline CDR1 reads MNHEY; CDR2 reads SVGAGI. V gave up 4 bases and J gave up 0 bases, with 9 bases separating them. This CDR3 region has 15 residues. The CDR3 sequence: CASSSALSNTGELFF. As DNA, the CDR3 is TGTGCCAGCAGTTCTGCTCTATCGAACACCGGGGAGCTGTTTTTT.

The chain carries TRBV4-2 and TRBJ2-1; 8 bases are a match to TRBD2. Germline CDR1 is LGHNA and CDR2 is YNFKEQ. CDR3 length: 16 amino acids. The V segment lost 1 base and the J segment 4 bases; nucleotides outside the gene matches: 6. The CDR3 sequence: CASSQALAGLYNEQFF. Here the CDR3 DNA reads TGTGCCAGCAGCCAAGCGCTAGCGGGTTTGTACAATGAGCAGTTCTTC.

The chain uses TRBV5-1 and TRBJ2-5; TRBD2 matches 7 bases. The CDR3 has 15 amino acids. The junction had 4 bases not matched to a gene; V was cut back by 0 bases and J by 2 bases. Germline V CDR1 and CDR2: SGHRS, YFSETQ. Here the CDR3 reads CASSLAGGGQETQYF. DNA for the CDR3: TGCGCCAGCAGCTTGGCCGGGGGAGGGCAAGAGACCCAGTACTTC.

The V gene is TRBV19, the J gene TRBJ2-6; TRBD1 agrees at 9 bases. CDR1 and CDR2 (germline): LNHDA, SQIVND (reference sequence). CDR3 length: 17 residues. V gave up 8 bases and J gave up 0 bases; unmatched junction bases: 8. The CDR3 DNA follows: TGTGCCAGTCACAGGGGGCTCCCGTACTCTGGGGCCAACGTCCTGACTTTC. This translates into CASHRGLPYSGANVLTF.

A few counts support this clone. The V call is TRBV13, the J call TRBJ2-2, with 8 bases lining up with TRBD2. The J segment lost 4 bases and the V segment lost 4 bases, leaving 11 bases of the junction unmatched. Germline loops: CDR1 PRHDT, CDR2 FYEKMQ (reference sequence). The length of the CDR3 is 17 residues. The CDR3 coding sequence is TGTGCCAGCAGCTCGGGCCCCAGCGGGAGTACCACCGGGGAGCTGTTTTTT. Translating gives CASSSGPSGSTTGELFF. The full variable domain, completed using reference TRBV13 and TRBJ2-2, is AAGVIQSPRHLIKEKRETATLKCYPIPRHDTVYWYQQGPGQDPQFLISFYEKMQSDKGSIPDRFSAQQFSDYHSELNMSSLELGDSALYFCASSSGPSGSTTGELFFGEGSRLTVL.

This clone occurred a few times. CDR3 DNA sequence: TGTGCCAGTAGTATCTCGGGACACGGAAGGTATTTT. This gives the protein CASSISGHGRYF. The V call is TRBV19, the J call TRBJ2-3; maybe TRBD1 (6 bases). The CDR3 spans 12 residues. Germline V gene sequence: CDR1 LNHDA, CDR2 SQIVND (reference sequence). With 3 bases removed from V and 14 bases from J, the gap between germline ends came to 15 bases.

This clone was counted between two and nine times. The V and J genes are TRBV5-6 and TRBJ2-5, with a weak D call TRBD1 (6 bases). This CDR3 region has 13 residues. Deletions cut 2 bases from V and 2 bases from J, with 7 bases between. Germline-derived CDR1 and CDR2 are SGHDT and YYEEEE. The CDR3 is CASSFTGQETQYF. In DNA form, the CDR3 reads TGTGCCAGCAGCTTTACAGGGCAAGAGACCCAGTACTTC.

This clone was counted between two and nine times. The V gene is TRBV7-2, the J gene TRBJ2-5; 10 nucleotides match TRBD2. Germline loops: CDR1 SGHTA, CDR2 FQGNSA. V gave up 2 bases and J gave up 7 bases; unmatched junction bases: 10. This CDR3 spans 16 amino acids. The CDR3 sequence: CASSLTGTSAWGTQYF. The CDR3 nucleotides are TGTGCCAGCAGCTTAACCGGGACTAGCGCTTGGGGGACCCAGTACTTC.

The chain joins TRBV7-2 to TRBJ1-2; 7 nucleotides align to TRBD1. V dropped 5 bases and J dropped 8; count of bases not matched to a gene: 8. CDR1 is SGHTA and CDR2 is FQGNSA in the germline V gene. The CDR3 extends over 13 amino acids. In nucleotides, the CDR3 is TGTGCCAGCAGCACCCGACAGGGAGGCGGCTACACCTTC. It encodes CASSTRQGGGYTF.

This sequence joins TRBV18 and TRBJ2-3; D might be TRBD1 (6 bases). The ends were cut back, 2 bases at V and 4 bases at J, with 7 bases in the middle. CDR1 and CDR2 (germline): KGHSH, LQKENI. This CDR3 is built from 13 residues. The CDR3: CASSPRGSDTQYF. CDR3 DNA: TGTGCCAGCTCACCAAGGGGGTCAGATACGCAGTATTTT.

The rearrangement joins TRBV5-1 to TRBJ1-2; TRBD1 might be the D (6 bases). The CDR3 length is 16 residues. CDR1 SGHRS and CDR2 YFSETQ come from the germline V gene. The germline V and J ends were trimmed by 2 bases and 2 bases, with 16 bases remaining between them. The CDR3 bases are TGCGCCAGCAGCTTAATACAGGGCTCGGCCAACTATGGCTACACCTTC. Amino acid sequence: CASSLIQGSANYGYTF.